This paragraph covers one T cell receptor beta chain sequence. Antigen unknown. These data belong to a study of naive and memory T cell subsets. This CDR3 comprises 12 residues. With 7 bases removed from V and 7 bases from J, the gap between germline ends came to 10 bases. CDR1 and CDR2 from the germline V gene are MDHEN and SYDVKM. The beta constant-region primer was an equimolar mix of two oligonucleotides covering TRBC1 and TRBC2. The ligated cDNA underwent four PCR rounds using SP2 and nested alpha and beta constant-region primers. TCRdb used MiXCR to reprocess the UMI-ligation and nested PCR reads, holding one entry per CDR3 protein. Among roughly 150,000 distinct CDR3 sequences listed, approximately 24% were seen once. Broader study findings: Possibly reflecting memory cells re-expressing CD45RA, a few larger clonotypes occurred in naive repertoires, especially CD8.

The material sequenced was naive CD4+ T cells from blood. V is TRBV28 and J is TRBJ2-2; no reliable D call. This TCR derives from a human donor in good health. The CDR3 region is CASMWSGGELFF. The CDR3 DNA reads TGTGCCAGCATGTGGTCGGGCGGGGAGCTGTTTTTT.